The next 24 T cell receptor beta chains were all read from a single sample in a study of shared clonotypes between healthy human individuals. Generated by immunoSEQ multiplex PCR, the TCRdb table keeps only in-frame clones and is missing some. This sample has 2 million to 2.5 million clones, with approximately 96% found just once. The source material was naive CD4+ T cells sorted from blood. As for subset: CD45RA+ positively selected. These receptors came from a man between 18 and 35 years old in good health.

The rearrangement joins TRBV14 to TRBJ1-4; D perhaps matches TRBD1 (5 bases). The V end lost 5 bases, the J end lost 7 bases, and 20 bases lay between the germline ends. The germline gives CDR1 SGHDN, CDR2 FVKESK. The CDR3 spans 16 residues. CDR3 region: CASSKAGNFVGEKLFF. CDR3 DNA: TGTGCCAGCAGCAAAGCAGGGAATTTTGTGGGTGAAAAACTGTTTTTT.

Here the CDR3 reads CASSAAGTGVSPLHF. CDR3 nucleotides: TGTGCCAGCAGCGCGGCCGGGACAGGGGTTTCACCCCTCCACTTT. The chain combines TRBV7-9 with TRBJ1-6, with 10 bases matching TRBD1. This CDR3 spans 15 amino acids. Germline CDR1 SEHNR, CDR2 FQNEAQ (reference sequence). J gave up 9 bases and V 5 bases, and 7 bases lay outside the gene matches.

The J gene is TRBJ2-7, the V gene TRBV6-5; a possible D gene is TRBD2 (9 bases). Trimming took off 5 bases at V and 3 bases at J, with 17 bases between the two ends. The CDR3 covers 15 residues. Looked up from germline, CDR1 is MNHEY and CDR2 is SVGAGI. CDR3 loop: CASSPSGTGDYEQYF. The CDR3 coding sequence is TGTGCCAGCAGTCCTAGCGGGACAGGAGACTACGAGCAGTACTTC.

This clone showed up just once. The chain combines TRBV9 with TRBJ1-6; D ambiguous. Germline values: CDR1 SGDLS, CDR2 YYNGEE. Trimming took 0 bases from V and 7 from J, leaving 14 bases between them. The CDR3 length is 16 residues. CDR3 loop: CASSVDGGKSNSPLHF. DNA of the CDR3: TGTGCCAGCAGCGTAGATGGAGGGAAGTCAAATTCACCCCTCCACTTT.

The chain uses TRBV10-3 and TRBJ2-1; a possible D gene is TRBD2 (6 bases). This CDR3 is built from 13 residues. V was pared by 11 bases and J by 0 bases, with 11 bases between. Germline assignment: CDR1 ENHRY and CDR2 SYGVKD. This CDR3 reads CAYAGSSYNEQFF. Written as DNA, the CDR3 is TGTGCCTACGCGGGGAGCTCCTACAATGAGCAGTTCTTC.

The gene calls are TRBV18 and TRBJ2-4; 7 bases match TRBD1. CDR1 and CDR2 (germline): KGHSH, LQKENI. Trimming removed 3 bases from V and 1 base from J; junction bases left unmatched: 3. This CDR3 is 15 amino acids long. The CDR3, as DNA: TGTGCCAGCTCACCCGTGGACAGGGCCAAAAACATTCAGTACTTC. It specifies CASSPVDRAKNIQYF.

Concerning this clone: Additional DNA sequences in this sample encode the identical CDR3. The chain joins TRBV30 to TRBJ1-4; 9 bases are a match to TRBD1. The CDR3 covers 14 residues. V shed 0 bases and J 7 bases; nucleotides not matched to a gene: 3. Germline lookup yields CDR1 GTSNPN and CDR2 SVGIG (reference sequence). The CDR3 bases are TGTGCCTGGAGTGTACAGGGGGCCGGTGAAAAACTGTTTTTT. This gives the protein CAWSVQGAGEKLFF.

The chain employs TRBV28 and TRBJ1-6; weak D call: TRBD1 (5 bases). Germline CDR1 and CDR2: MDHEN and SYDVKM. The V and J ends lost 6 bases and 7 bases respectively, with 13 bases between them. This CDR3 comprises 14 residues. CDR3 sequence: CASRTGGNNSPLHF. Written as DNA, the CDR3 is TGTGCCAGCAGAACGGGGGGGAACAATTCACCCCTCCACTTT.

Concerning this clone: Distinct nucleotide sequences in the sample also encode this CDR3. This chain connects TRBV7-3 to TRBJ2-3; no firm D call. Trimming left V 1 base short and J 1 base short, with 6 bases between. Germline CDR1 and CDR2: SGHTA and FQGTGA. The CDR3 runs to 14 residues. CDR3 amino acids: CASSLSGGTDTQYF. DNA of the CDR3: TGTGCCAGCAGCTTAAGTGGGGGCACAGATACGCAGTATTTT.

Note on this clone: Other DNA sequences from this sample encode an identical CDR3 as well. The V gene is TRBV6-1, the J gene TRBJ1-5, with no clear D. Per the germline V gene, CDR1 is MNHNS and CDR2 is SASEGT. V gave up 3 bases and J gave up 4 bases, with 7 bases separating them. There are 13 residues in the CDR3. CDR3 amino acids: CASSEGRNQPQHF. The CDR3 DNA is TGTGCCAGCAGTGAGGGGAGGAATCAGCCCCAGCATTTT.

The chain is built from TRBV30 and TRBJ1-6; the match to TRBD1 covers 8 bases. V lost 5 bases and J lost 7; bases outside the gene matches: 7. This CDR3 has 14 amino acids. Germline-derived CDR1 and CDR2 are GTSNPN and SVGIG (reference sequence). The CDR3: CAWEPGQENSPLHF. CDR3 nucleotides: TGTGCCTGGGAGCCGGGACAGGAGAATTCACCCCTCCACTTT.

V is TRBV25-1 and J is TRBJ2-7, with D maybe TRBD2 (6 bases). Deletions cut 2 bases from V and 7 bases from J, with 15 bases between. The CDR3 totals 14 residues. Germline V lookup: CDR1 MGHDK, CDR2 SYGVNS. In nucleotides, the CDR3 is TGTGCCAGCAGTGAAGTCGGGGGAGGCTGGGAGCAGTACTTC. The encoded protein is CASSEVGGGWEQYF.

This chain joins TRBV7-6 and TRBJ2-3; D is ambiguous. Germline-derived CDR1 and CDR2 are SGHVS and FNYEAQ. The CDR3 extends over 12 amino acids. Trimming shortened V by 5 bases and J by 8 bases, and 11 bases separated the two germline ends. This CDR3 reads CASSRSLGTQYF. CDR3 coding DNA: TGTGCCAGCAGCCGATCCTTAGGTACGCAGTATTTT.

This chain uses TRBV5-1 with TRBJ2-4, with D possibly called TRBD1 or TRBD2 (5 bases each). Germline CDR1 SGHRS, CDR2 YFSETQ. V lost 0 bases and J 7 bases, leaving 17 bases between the germline ends. The CDR3 has 16 amino acids. DNA of the CDR3: TGCGCCAGCAGCTTGGCGGGACGCCAAGGATTCAACATTCAGTACTTC. Amino acid sequence: CASSLAGRQGFNIQYF.

This clone was seen just once. The chain combines TRBV30 with TRBJ2-7; D not certain. CDR3 length equals 11 residues. Per germline, CDR1 GTSNPN and CDR2 SVGIG (reference sequence). V lost 5 bases to trimming and J lost 6 bases, with 11 bases between them. The DNA for the CDR3 is TGTGCCTGGGCCCGATCCCGCGAGCAGTACTTC. This sequence encodes CAWARSREQYF.

The chain couples TRBV4-1 to TRBJ1-4, with a weak D call TRBD1 (6 bases). The CDR3 consists of 15 residues. CDR1 MGHRA and CDR2 YSYEKL come from the germline V gene. V was pared by 2 bases and J by 8 bases, with 15 bases between. The CDR3 loop is CASSQFRRGEEKLFF. CDR3 sequence (DNA): TGCGCCAGCAGCCAATTTAGGAGGGGGGAAGAAAAACTGTTTTTT.

CDR3 coding DNA: TGTGCCAGCAGAAACGGGGGCTTAATAGACAATGAGCAGTTCTTC. It codes for CASRNGGLIDNEQFF. This chain links TRBV6-6 with TRBJ2-1, with D perhaps assigned TRBD1 or TRBD2 (6 bases each). Looked up from germline, CDR1 is MNHNY and CDR2 is SVGAGI (reference sequence). This CDR3 contains 15 residues. Trimming cost V 6 bases and J 5 bases, with 17 bases left between them.

V and J are TRBV5-1 and TRBJ2-1; the match to TRBD1 covers 8 bases. CDR3 length: 15 residues. Germline assignment: CDR1 SGHRS and CDR2 YFSETQ. Losses at the gene ends were 2 bases for V and 8 bases for J; bases not matched to a gene: 9. CDR3 sequence: CASSFADREYDEQFF. CDR3 bases: TGCGCCAGCAGCTTTGCGGACAGGGAGTATGATGAGCAGTTCTTC.

This chain uses TRBV11-1 with TRBJ1-1; the D gene is possibly TRBD1 (5 bases). The CDR3 spans 14 residues. Deletions cut 5 bases from V and 3 bases from J, with 13 bases between. CDR1 and CDR2 from the germline V gene are SGHAT and FQDESV (reference sequence). The DNA for the CDR3 is TGTGCCAGCAGCGCAAGCGGGGGTTACACTGAAGCTTTCTTT. This gives the protein CASSASGGYTEAFF.

The gene calls are TRBV5-1 and TRBJ2-1; 8 bases match TRBD1. The CDR3 runs 15 residues. Germline loops: CDR1 SGHRS, CDR2 YFSETQ. V shed 3 bases, J shed 8 bases, and the junction held 10 bases outside the gene matches. Here the CDR3 DNA reads TGCGCCAGCAGCTCAACGCTACAGGGGGACGATGAGCAGTTCTTC. It codes for CASSSTLQGDDEQFF.

The chain links TRBV5-1 to TRBJ2-7; 9 nucleotides match TRBD2. The CDR3 has 16 amino acids. Per germline, CDR1 SGHRS and CDR2 YFSETQ. Unmatched junction bases numbered 11, after V lost 0 bases and J lost 7 bases. The CDR3 here is CASSLGGSSGKGEQYF. The CDR3 DNA follows: TGCGCCAGCAGCTTGGGCGGGTCTAGCGGGAAGGGGGAGCAGTACTTC.

The V gene is TRBV30, the J gene TRBJ1-1; D not certain. This CDR3 contains 14 residues. Germline lookup yields CDR1 GTSNPN and CDR2 SVGIG (reference sequence). The V and J ends lost 1 base and 0 bases respectively, with 9 bases between them. In DNA, the CDR3 is TGTGCCTGGAGTGCGAGACACTTGAACACTGAAGCTTTCTTT. Residues: CAWSARHLNTEAFF.

The chain links TRBV25-1 to TRBJ1-3; D gene ambiguous. CDR1 is MGHDK, CDR2 SYGVNS, per germline. This CDR3 comprises 13 residues. Deletions cut 7 bases from V and 2 bases from J, with 9 bases between. This chain's CDR3 is CASIQAAGNTIYF. The CDR3 DNA follows: TGTGCCAGCATTCAGGCAGCTGGAAACACCATATATTTT. The full variable domain, in which reference TRBV25-1 and TRBJ1-3 provide the parts outside the CDR3, is EADIYQTPRYLVIGTGKKITLECSQTMGHDKMYWYQQDPGMELHLIHYSYGVNSTEKGDLSSESTVSRIRTEHFPLTLESARPSHTSQYLCASIQAAGNTIYFGEGSWLTVV.

The V call is TRBV7-9, the J call TRBJ2-1; 12 bases are shared with TRBD2. The length of the CDR3 is 18 residues. The V and J ends lost 2 bases and 4 bases, in that order; junction bases with no gene match: 9. Germline V gene sequence: CDR1 SEHNR, CDR2 FQNEAQ (reference sequence). CDR3 bases: TGTGCCAGCAGCTTAATAGGGCTAGCGGGAGGGTTATACAATGAGCAGTTCTTC. This encodes CASSLIGLAGGLYNEQFF.